Sequencing of this T cell receptor beta chain was carried out in a study of cytomegalovirus exposure and HLA in healthy donors. Study-wide results and limits: HLA allele associations emerged for under 20,000 TCR beta sequences in a later analysis, at 0.05 false discovery rate.

Unrecorded immune exposure was likely among donors, who were nominally healthy when sampled. V trimming: 4 bases; J trimming: 0 bases; junction bases outside the gene matches: 5. The CDR3 consists of 15 residues. Germline V CDR1 and CDR2: SGHNT, YYREEE (reference sequence). Points on this clone: As yet, its antigen is unknown.

The primer mix had 60 Vbeta and 13 Jbeta primers. Only in-frame clones appear in the TCRdb table, and some are missing; sequencing was by immunoSEQ multiplex PCR. Among about 68,000 clones, approximately 80% were seen once, and the ten largest hold 6.5%. This clonotype was obtained from a human donor in good health. The sample taken for sequencing was PBMCs. J is TRBJ2-3 and V is TRBV5-4; 7 nucleotides align to TRBD1. The CDR3 sequence is CASSRTGYSTDTQYF. The DNA of the CDR3 is TGTGCCAGCAGCAGGACAGGTTATAGCACAGATACGCAGTATTTT.